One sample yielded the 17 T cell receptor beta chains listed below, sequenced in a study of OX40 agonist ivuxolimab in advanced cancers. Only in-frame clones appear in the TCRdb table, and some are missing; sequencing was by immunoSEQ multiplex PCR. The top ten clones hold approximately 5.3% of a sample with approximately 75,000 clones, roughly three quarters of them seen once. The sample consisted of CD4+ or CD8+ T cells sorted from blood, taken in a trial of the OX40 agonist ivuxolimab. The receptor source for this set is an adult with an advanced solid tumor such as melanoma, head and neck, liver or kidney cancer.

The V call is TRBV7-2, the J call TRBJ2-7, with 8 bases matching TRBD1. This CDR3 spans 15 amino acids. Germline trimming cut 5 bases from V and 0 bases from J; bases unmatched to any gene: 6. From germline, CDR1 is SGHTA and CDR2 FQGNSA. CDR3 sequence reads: CASSTRTGSSYEQYF. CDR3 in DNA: TGTGCCAGCAGCACCCGGACAGGGAGCTCCTACGAGCAGTACTTC.

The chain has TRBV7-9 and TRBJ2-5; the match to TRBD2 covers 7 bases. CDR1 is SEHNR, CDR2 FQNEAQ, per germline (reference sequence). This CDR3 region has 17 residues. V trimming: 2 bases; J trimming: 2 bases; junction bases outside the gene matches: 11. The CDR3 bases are TGTGCCAGCAGCTTACAGGGAGGGGCAGGGATACAAGAGACCCAGTACTTC. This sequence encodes CASSLQGGAGIQETQYF.

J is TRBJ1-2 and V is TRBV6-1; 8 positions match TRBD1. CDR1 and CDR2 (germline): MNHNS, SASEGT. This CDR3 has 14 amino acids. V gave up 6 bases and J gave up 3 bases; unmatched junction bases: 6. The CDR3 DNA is TGTGCCAGCAGCTCCCAGGGGGCCTACTATGGCTACACCTTC. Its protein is CASSSQGAYYGYTF.

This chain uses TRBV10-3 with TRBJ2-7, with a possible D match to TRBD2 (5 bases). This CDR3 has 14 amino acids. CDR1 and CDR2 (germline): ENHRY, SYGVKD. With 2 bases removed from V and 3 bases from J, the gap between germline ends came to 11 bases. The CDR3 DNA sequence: TGTGCCATCAGTGAGGCAGGAGGCAGCTACGAGCAGTACTTC. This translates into CAISEAGGSYEQYF.

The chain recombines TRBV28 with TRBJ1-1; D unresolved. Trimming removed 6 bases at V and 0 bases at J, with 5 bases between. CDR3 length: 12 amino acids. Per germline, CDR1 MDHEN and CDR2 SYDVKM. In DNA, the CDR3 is TGTGCCAGCAGAGGTTTGAACACTGAAGCTTTCTTT. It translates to CASRGLNTEAFF.

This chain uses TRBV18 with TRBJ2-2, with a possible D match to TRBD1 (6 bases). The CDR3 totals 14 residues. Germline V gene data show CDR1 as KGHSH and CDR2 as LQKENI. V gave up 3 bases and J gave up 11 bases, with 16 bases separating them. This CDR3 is CASSPNGQQQELFF. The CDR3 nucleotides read TGTGCCAGCTCACCTAATGGACAGCAACAAGAGCTGTTTTTT.

CDR3 DNA: TGTGCCAGCACCAAGGGGGCGAGACAGCTGTTTTTT. Residues: CASTKGARQLFF. The V and J genes are TRBV6-6 and TRBJ2-2, with 7 nucleotides matching TRBD1. CDR1 and CDR2 (germline): MNHNY, SVGAGI (reference sequence). With 7 bases clipped from V and 12 bases from J, the junction kept 8 bases outside the gene matches. The CDR3 loop spans 12 amino acids.

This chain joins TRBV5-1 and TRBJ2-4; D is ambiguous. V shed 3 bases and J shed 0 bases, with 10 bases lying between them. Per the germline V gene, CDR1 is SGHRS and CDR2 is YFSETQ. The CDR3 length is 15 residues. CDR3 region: CASSSEWVAKNIQYF. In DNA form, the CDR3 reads TGCGCCAGCAGCTCGGAGTGGGTAGCCAAAAACATTCAGTACTTC.

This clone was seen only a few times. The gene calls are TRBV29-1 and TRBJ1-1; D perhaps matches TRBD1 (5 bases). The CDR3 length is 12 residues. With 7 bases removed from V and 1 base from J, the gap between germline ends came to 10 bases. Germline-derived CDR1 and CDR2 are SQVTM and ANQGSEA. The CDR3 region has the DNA TGCAGCGCGGCCAGGGCGAACACTGAAGCTTTCTTT. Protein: CSAARANTEAFF.

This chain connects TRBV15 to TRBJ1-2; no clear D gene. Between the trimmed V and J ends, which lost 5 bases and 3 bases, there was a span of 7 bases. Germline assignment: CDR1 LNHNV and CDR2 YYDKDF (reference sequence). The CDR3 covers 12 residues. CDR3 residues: CATSERDYGYTF. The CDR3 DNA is TGTGCCACCAGCGAGAGGGACTATGGCTACACCTTC.

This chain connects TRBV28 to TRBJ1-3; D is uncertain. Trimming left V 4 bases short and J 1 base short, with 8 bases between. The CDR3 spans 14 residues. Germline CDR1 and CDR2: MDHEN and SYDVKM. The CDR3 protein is CASSSHSSGNTIYF. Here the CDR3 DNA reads TGTGCCAGCAGTTCCCATTCTTCTGGAAACACCATATATTTT. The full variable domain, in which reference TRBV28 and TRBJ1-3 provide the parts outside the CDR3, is DVKVTQSSRYLVKRTGEKVFLECVQDMDHENMFWYRQDPGLGLRLIYFSYDVKMKEKGDIPEGYSVSREKKERFSLILESASTNQTSMYLCASSSHSSGNTIYFGEGSWLTVV.

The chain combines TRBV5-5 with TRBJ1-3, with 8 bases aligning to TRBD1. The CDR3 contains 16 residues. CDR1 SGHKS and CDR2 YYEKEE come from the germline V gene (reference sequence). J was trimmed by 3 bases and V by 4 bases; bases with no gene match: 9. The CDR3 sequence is CASSPTGAGVGNTIYF. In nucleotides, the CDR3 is TGTGCCAGCAGCCCGACAGGGGCCGGGGTTGGAAACACCATATATTTT. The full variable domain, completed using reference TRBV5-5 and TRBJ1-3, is DAGVTQSPTHLIKTRGQQVTLRCSPISGHKSVSWYQQVLGQGPQFIFQYYEKEERGRGNFPDRFSARQFPNYSSELNVNALLLGDSALYLCASSPTGAGVGNTIYFGEGSWLTVV.

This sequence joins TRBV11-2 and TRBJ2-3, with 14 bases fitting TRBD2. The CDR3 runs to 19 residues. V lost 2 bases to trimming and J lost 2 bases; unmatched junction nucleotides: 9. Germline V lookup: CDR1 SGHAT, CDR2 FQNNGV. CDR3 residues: CASSLMSGTSGGFTDTQYF. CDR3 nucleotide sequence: TGTGCCAGCAGCTTAATGTCCGGGACTAGCGGGGGATTCACAGATACGCAGTATTTT.

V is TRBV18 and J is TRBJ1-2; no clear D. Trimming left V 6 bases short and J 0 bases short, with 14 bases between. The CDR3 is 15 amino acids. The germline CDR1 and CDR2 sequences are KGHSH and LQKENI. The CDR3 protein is CASSPGVKANYGYTF. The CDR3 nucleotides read TGTGCCAGCTCTCCTGGGGTTAAGGCTAACTATGGCTACACCTTC.

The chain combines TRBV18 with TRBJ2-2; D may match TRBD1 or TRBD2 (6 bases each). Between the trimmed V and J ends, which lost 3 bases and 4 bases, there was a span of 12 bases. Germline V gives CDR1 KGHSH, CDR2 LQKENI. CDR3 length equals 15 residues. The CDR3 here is CASSPGGRSTGELFF. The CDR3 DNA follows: TGTGCCAGCTCACCGGGGGGCCGGAGCACCGGGGAGCTGTTTTTT.

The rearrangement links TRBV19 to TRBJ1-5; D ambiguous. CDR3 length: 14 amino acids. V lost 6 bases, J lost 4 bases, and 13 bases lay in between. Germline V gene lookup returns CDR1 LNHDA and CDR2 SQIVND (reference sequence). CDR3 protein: CASRMTSFNQPQHF. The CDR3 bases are TGTGCCAGTAGAATGACTAGTTTTAATCAGCCCCAGCATTTT.

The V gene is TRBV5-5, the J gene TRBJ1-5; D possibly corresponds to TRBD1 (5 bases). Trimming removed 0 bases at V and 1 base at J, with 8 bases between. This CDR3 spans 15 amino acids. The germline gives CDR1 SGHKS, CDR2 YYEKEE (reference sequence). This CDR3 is CASSLGGTSNQPQHF. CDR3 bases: TGTGCCAGCAGCTTGGGAGGGACGAGCAATCAGCCCCAGCATTTT.